This record covers a single T cell receptor (beta chain). Authors' analysis steps: Reference gene primer amplification gave nucleated cell count estimates. TCRdb keeps only in-frame clones here, not all; method: immunoSEQ multiplex PCR. V and J calls and clone size are given by that table; D and trimming were obtained from the DNA. This table holds 350,000 to 400,000 clones, 88% found once. These data originate in a study of blood T cell repertoires in COVID-19. Study-wide context: In each case, the material was cDNA or gDNA derived from T cells, B-cell-depleted T cells, or PBMCs.

Germline lookup yields CDR1 MDHEN and CDR2 SYDVKM. CDR3 size: 12 residues. Trimming took 5 bases from V and 2 from J, leaving 7 bases between them. Allocation to cohorts depended on clinical history reported by the participants. The sample comprised PBMCs or T cells enriched from blood (not recorded which). J is TRBJ2-7 and V is TRBV28; perhaps TRBD1 as D (5 bases). The TCR comes from a woman aged 18-29 years who had recovered from COVID-19. This CDR3 is CASSTGTYEQYF. The CDR3 DNA follows: TGTGCCAGCAGTACAGGTACCTACGAGCAGTACTTC.